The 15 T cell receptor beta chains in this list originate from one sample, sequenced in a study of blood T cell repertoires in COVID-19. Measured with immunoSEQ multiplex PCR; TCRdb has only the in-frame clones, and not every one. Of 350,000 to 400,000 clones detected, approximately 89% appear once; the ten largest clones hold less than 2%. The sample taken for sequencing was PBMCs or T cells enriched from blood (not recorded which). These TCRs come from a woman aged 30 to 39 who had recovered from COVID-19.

CDR3 coding DNA: TGTGCCAGCAGCCCGTCGGGGACAGGGGGCCACGAGCAGTACTTC. It translates to CASSPSGTGGHEQYF. This sequence joins TRBV4-2 and TRBJ2-7; 12 nucleotides align to TRBD1. Germline CDR1 reads LGHNA; CDR2 reads YNFKEQ. V shed 4 bases and J 5 bases; nucleotides not matched to a gene: 6. The CDR3 is 15 amino acids.

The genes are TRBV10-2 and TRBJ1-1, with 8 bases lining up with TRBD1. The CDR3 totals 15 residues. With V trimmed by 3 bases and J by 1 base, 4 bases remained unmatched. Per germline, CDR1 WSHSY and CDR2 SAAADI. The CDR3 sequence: CASSDSGTGNTEAFF. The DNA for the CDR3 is TGCGCCAGCAGTGACTCCGGGACAGGGAACACTGAAGCTTTCTTT.

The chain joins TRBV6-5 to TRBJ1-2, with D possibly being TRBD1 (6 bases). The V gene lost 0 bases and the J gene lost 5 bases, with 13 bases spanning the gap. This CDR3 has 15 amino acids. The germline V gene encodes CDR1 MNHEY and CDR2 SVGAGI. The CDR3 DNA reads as TGTGCCAGCAGTTACTCGTACAGGGAGGGATATGGCTACACCTTC. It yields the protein CASSYSYREGYGYTF.

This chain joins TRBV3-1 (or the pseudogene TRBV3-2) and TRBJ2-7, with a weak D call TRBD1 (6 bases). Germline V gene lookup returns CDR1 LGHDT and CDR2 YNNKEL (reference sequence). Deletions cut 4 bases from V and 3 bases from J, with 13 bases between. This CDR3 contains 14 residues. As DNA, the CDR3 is TGTGCCAGCAGCCGAACCACAGGGTACTACGAGCAGTACTTC. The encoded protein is CASSRTTGYYEQYF.

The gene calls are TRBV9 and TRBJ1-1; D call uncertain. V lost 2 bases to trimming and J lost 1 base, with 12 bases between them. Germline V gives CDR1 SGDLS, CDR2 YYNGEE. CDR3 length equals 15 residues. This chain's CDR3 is CASSVGHLTNTEAFF. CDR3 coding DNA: TGTGCCAGCAGCGTGGGCCATTTAACGAACACTGAAGCTTTCTTT.

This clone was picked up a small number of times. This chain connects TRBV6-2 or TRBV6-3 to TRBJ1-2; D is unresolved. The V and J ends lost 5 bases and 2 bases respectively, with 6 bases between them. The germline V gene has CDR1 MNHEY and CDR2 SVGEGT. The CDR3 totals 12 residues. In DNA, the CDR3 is TGTGCCAGCAGTCACAAGAACTATGGCTACACCTTC. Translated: CASSHKNYGYTF.

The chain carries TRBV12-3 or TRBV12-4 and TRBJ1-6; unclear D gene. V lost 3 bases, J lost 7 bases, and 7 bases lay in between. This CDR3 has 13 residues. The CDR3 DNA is TGTGCCAGCAGTTTCGTAGTCAATTCACCCCTCCACTTT. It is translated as CASSFVVNSPLHF.

The CDR3: CASSEGRRRVRETQYF. DNA of the CDR3: TGCGCCAGCAGCGAGGGACGGAGGAGGGTCCGGGAGACCCAGTACTTC. The chain couples TRBV10-2 to TRBJ2-5, with a weak D call TRBD2 (6 bases). The CDR3 is 16 amino acids. Trimming pared 6 bases from V and 5 bases from J, leaving 22 bases between. Germline loops: CDR1 WSHSY, CDR2 SAAADI.

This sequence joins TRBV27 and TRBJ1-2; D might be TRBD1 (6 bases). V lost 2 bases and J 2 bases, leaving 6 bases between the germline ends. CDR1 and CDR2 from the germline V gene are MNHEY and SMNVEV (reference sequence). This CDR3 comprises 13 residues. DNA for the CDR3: TGTGCCAGCAGTTTAACAGGGAACTATGGCTACACCTTC. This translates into CASSLTGNYGYTF.

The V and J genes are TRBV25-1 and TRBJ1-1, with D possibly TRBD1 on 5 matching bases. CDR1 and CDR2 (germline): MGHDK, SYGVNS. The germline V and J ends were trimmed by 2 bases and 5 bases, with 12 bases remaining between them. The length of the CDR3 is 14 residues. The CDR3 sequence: CASSERGPMTEAFF. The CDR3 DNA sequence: TGTGCCAGCAGTGAAAGGGGCCCCATGACTGAAGCTTTCTTT.

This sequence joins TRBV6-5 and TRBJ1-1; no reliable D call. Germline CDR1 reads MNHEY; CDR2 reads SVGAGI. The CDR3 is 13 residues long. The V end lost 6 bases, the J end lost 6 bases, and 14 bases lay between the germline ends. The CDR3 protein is CASRADEGSEAFF. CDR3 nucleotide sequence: TGTGCCAGCAGGGCGGACGAGGGCTCTGAAGCTTTCTTT.

Here the CDR3 reads CASSPRQAVYEQYF. The CDR3, as DNA: TGTGCCAGCAGCCCCCGACAGGCTGTATACGAGCAGTACTTC. V and J are TRBV3-1 (or the pseudogene TRBV3-2) and TRBJ2-7; a possible D gene is TRBD1 (6 bases). Looked up from germline, CDR1 is LGHDT and CDR2 is YNNKEL (reference sequence). This CDR3 has 14 amino acids. Trimming shortened V by 4 bases and J by 4 bases, and 14 bases separated the two germline ends.

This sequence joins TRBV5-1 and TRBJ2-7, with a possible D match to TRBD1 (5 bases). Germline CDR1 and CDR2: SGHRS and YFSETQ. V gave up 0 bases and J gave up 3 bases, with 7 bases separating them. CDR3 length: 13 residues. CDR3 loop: CASSLEGIYEQYF. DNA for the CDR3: TGCGCCAGCAGCTTGGAGGGGATCTACGAGCAGTACTTC.

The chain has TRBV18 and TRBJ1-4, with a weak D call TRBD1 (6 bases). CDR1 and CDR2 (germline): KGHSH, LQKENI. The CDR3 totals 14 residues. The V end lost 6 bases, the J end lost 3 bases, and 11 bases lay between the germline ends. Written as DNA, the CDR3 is TGTGCCAGCTCTCCGGACAGTTCTAATGAAAAACTGTTTTTT. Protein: CASSPDSSNEKLFF.

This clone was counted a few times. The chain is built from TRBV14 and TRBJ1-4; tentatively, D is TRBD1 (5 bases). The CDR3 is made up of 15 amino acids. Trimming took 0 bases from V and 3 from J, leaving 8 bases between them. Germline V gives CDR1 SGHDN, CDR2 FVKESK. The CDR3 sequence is CASSQEQGPNEKLFF. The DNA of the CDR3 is TGTGCCAGCAGCCAAGAGCAGGGTCCTAATGAAAAACTGTTTTTT. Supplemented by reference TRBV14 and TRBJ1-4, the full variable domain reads EAGVTQFPSHSVIEKGQTVTLRCDPISGHDNLYWYRRVMGKEIKFLLHFVKESKQDESGMPNNRFLAERTGGTYSTLKVQPAELEDSGVYFCASSQEQGPNEKLFFGSGTQLSVL.